The 26 T cell receptor beta chains presented below share a single source sample, sequenced in a study of radiotherapy plus CTLA-4 blockade in lung cancer. The data were produced by immunoSEQ multiplex PCR, yet TCRdb's version contains in-frame clones alone and is incomplete. This sample has roughly 32,000 clones, with around four fifths found just once. Source: peripheral blood, taken from a patient treated with radiotherapy plus ipilimumab. The receptors were gathered from a human donor with non-small cell lung cancer that progressed on radiotherapy plus ipilimumab.

This clone appeared a single time. V usage is TRBV6-1 and J usage is TRBJ1-5; no clear D gene. Germline V gene sequence: CDR1 MNHNS, CDR2 SASEGT. The V end was cut by 4 bases, the J end by 6 bases, with 16 bases between. The CDR3 is 15 amino acids. In DNA form, the CDR3 reads TGTGCCAGCAGTGCGACGAAAACGCCGGGTCAGCCCCAGCATTTT. Translating it yields CASSATKTPGQPQHF.

This sequence joins TRBV4-2 and TRBJ2-1; D may be TRBD1 (6 bases). The CDR3 is 14 amino acids. Germline V gene sequence: CDR1 LGHNA, CDR2 YNFKEQ. V was cut by 1 base and J by 5 bases, with 9 bases left in between. The CDR3 spells CASSQVPGDNEQFF. The CDR3 nucleotides are TGTGCCAGCAGCCAAGTCCCAGGGGACAATGAGCAGTTCTTC.

J is TRBJ1-3 and V is TRBV18; 8 bases fit TRBD1. This CDR3 spans 14 amino acids. Germline trimming cut 3 bases from V and 4 bases from J; bases unmatched to any gene: 2. Per germline, CDR1 KGHSH and CDR2 LQKENI. In nucleotides, the CDR3 is TGTGCCAGCTCACCGACAGGGGCAGGAAACACCATATATTTT. Translation: CASSPTGAGNTIYF. Full variable domain (missing parts from reference TRBV18 and TRBJ1-3): NAGVMQNPRHLVRRRGQEARLRCSPMKGHSHVYWYRQLPEEGLKFMVYLQKENIIDESGMPKERFSAEFPKEGPSILRIQQVVRGDSAAYFCASSPTGAGNTIYFGEGSWLTVV.

This clone was counted between two and nine times. V and J are TRBV5-5 and TRBJ2-7, with D possibly being TRBD1 (5 bases). V dropped 7 bases and J dropped 5 bases, with 19 bases sitting between them. From germline, CDR1 is SGHKS and CDR2 YYEKEE (reference sequence). This CDR3 contains 14 residues. In nucleotides, the CDR3 is TGTGCCAGCGACGTCAGGGCAAAAACGGACGAGCAGTACTTC. Residues: CASDVRAKTDEQYF.

The sample holds a few counts of this clone. This chain joins TRBV5-1 and TRBJ2-3; 9 positions match TRBD2. Trimming at V came to 3 bases and at J to 7 bases, leaving 9 bases not matched to a gene. Germline lookup yields CDR1 SGHRS and CDR2 YFSETQ. The CDR3 totals 15 residues. The CDR3 region has the DNA TGCGCCAGCAGCTCGGGGGCGGGGGGGGCAAATACGCAGTATTTT. Translation: CASSSGAGGANTQYF.

This CDR3 is CASSQDERQIYEQYF. The CDR3 region has the DNA TGTGCCAGCAGCCAAGATGAGAGACAGATTTACGAGCAGTACTTC. This chain links TRBV4-2 with TRBJ2-7; D is possibly TRBD1 (5 bases). CDR3 length: 15 amino acids. V was cut by 0 bases and J by 4 bases, with 13 bases left in between. Germline values: CDR1 LGHNA, CDR2 YNFKEQ.

This clone was found a few times. The chain is built from TRBV7-6 and TRBJ2-1; perhaps TRBD2 as D (5 bases). Germline V gene data show CDR1 as SGHVS and CDR2 as FNYEAQ. V gave up 8 bases and J gave up 9 bases, with 17 bases separating them. The CDR3 has 13 residues. In DNA, the CDR3 is TGTGCCAGCGGGGTAGCGTCGACCGGTGAGCAGTTCTTC. It is translated as CASGVASTGEQFF. Drawing the rest from reference TRBV7-6 and TRBJ2-1, the complete variable domain is GAGVSQSPRYKVTKRGQDVALRCDPISGHVSLYWYRQALGQGPEFLTYFNYEAQQDKSGLPNDRFSAERPEGSISTLTIQRTEQRDSAMYRCASGVASTGEQFFGPGTRLTVL.

This clone came up once. The V and J genes are TRBV10-3 and TRBJ2-6; D uncertain. This CDR3 comprises 15 residues. Trimming stripped 4 bases from V and 0 bases from J, with 7 bases between. CDR1 and CDR2 from the germline V gene are ENHRY and SYGVKD. CDR3: CAISGGSSGANVLTF. CDR3 in DNA: TGTGCCATCAGTGGAGGAAGCTCTGGGGCCAACGTCCTGACTTTC.

The V gene is TRBV25-1, the J gene TRBJ2-7; TRBD1 matches 9 bases. Germline V gene data show CDR1 as MGHDK and CDR2 as SYGVNS. The CDR3 consists of 14 residues. The junction had 6 bases not matched to a gene; V was cut back by 8 bases and J by 1 base. DNA for the CDR3: TGTGCCAGCTCCGGGACAGGGCATTCCTACGAGCAGTACTTC. It translates to CASSGTGHSYEQYF.

J is TRBJ2-2 and V is TRBV7-9, with 8 bases identical to TRBD1. Germline CDR1 and CDR2: SEHNR and FQNEAQ (reference sequence). This CDR3 spans 16 amino acids. V trimming: 8 bases; J trimming: 4 bases; junction bases outside the gene matches: 12. CDR3: CASGGTGPFSTGELFF. CDR3 nucleotides: TGTGCCAGCGGGGGGACAGGTCCTTTCAGCACCGGGGAGCTGTTTTTT.

This chain joins TRBV18 and TRBJ2-5, with D possibly being TRBD2 (7 bases). The V end lost 3 bases, the J end lost 0 bases, and 11 bases lay between the germline ends. Per the germline V gene, CDR1 is KGHSH and CDR2 is LQKENI. The length of the CDR3 is 15 residues. CDR3 bases: TGTGCCAGCTCACCGGGAGGGGGGCACCAAGAGACCCAGTACTTC. Its translation: CASSPGGGHQETQYF.

This chain uses TRBV18 with TRBJ2-7; TRBD1 agrees at 7 bases. This CDR3 spans 16 amino acids. The germline V gene encodes CDR1 KGHSH and CDR2 LQKENI. V gave up 5 bases and J gave up 3 bases; unmatched junction bases: 13. The CDR3 reads CASSTLIRDSNYEQYF. The CDR3 DNA reads as TGTGCCAGCTCAACCCTGATCCGGGACAGCAACTACGAGCAGTACTTC.

J is TRBJ2-2 and V is TRBV5-1; weak D call: TRBD2 (5 bases). The V end was cut by 2 bases, the J end by 4 bases, with 6 bases between. The CDR3 is made up of 13 amino acids. Germline-derived CDR1 and CDR2 are SGHRS and YFSETQ. The DNA of the CDR3 is TGCGCCAGCAGCTTTGCGGGCACCGGGGAGCTGTTTTTT. It is translated as CASSFAGTGELFF.

V and J are TRBV6-1 and TRBJ1-5; possibly TRBD1 for D (5 bases). The CDR3 spans 16 residues. Germline assignment: CDR1 MNHNS and CDR2 SASEGT. Trimming removed 3 bases from V and 3 bases from J, with 15 bases in between. The CDR3 DNA reads as TGTGCCAGCAGTGATGGGGGGAGGCAGATCAATCAGCCCCAGCATTTT. Protein: CASSDGGRQINQPQHF.

The V gene is TRBV6-5, the J gene TRBJ1-1, with no clear D. This CDR3 contains 15 residues. CDR1 MNHEY and CDR2 SVGAGI come from the germline V gene. V was clipped by 0 bases and J by 8 bases, with 16 bases between them. The CDR3 region is CASSYSRVFGEEAFF. DNA for the CDR3: TGTGCCAGCAGTTACTCGCGGGTATTTGGGGAAGAAGCTTTCTTT.

V is TRBV28 and J is TRBJ2-7; 11 bases match TRBD2. The J segment lost 7 bases and the V segment lost 10 bases, leaving 3 bases of the junction unmatched. The CDR3 runs 11 residues. Germline values: CDR1 MDHEN, CDR2 SYDVKM. DNA for the CDR3: TGTGCCATCACTAGCGGGGGTGAGCAGTACTTC. Protein sequence: CAITSGGEQYF.

The V call is TRBV7-3, the J call TRBJ2-7, with 10 positions matching TRBD1. With 5 bases clipped from V and 2 bases from J, the junction kept 6 bases outside the gene matches. There are 15 residues in the CDR3. The V gene's germline CDR1 is SGHTA and CDR2 FQGTGA. CDR3 coding DNA: TGTGCCAGCAGCCCTTCCGGGACAGGGGCCTACGAGCAGTACTTC. Residues: CASSPSGTGAYEQYF.

The rearrangement joins TRBV7-2 to TRBJ1-3; tentatively, D is TRBD1 (6 bases). Trimming removed 5 bases at V and 1 base at J, with 15 bases between. This CDR3 is built from 16 residues. CDR1 is SGHTA and CDR2 is FQGNSA in the germline V gene. The CDR3 region is CASSTRTGFSGNTIYF. Written as DNA, the CDR3 is TGTGCCAGCAGCACCCGTACAGGGTTTTCTGGAAACACCATATATTTT.

This chain joins TRBV4-2 and TRBJ2-5, with 8 bases lining up with TRBD2. Germline lookup yields CDR1 LGHNA and CDR2 YNFKEQ. J lost 4 bases, V lost 1 base, and 5 bases had no gene match. The CDR3 is 15 amino acids. CDR3 nucleotides: TGTGCCAGCAGCCAAGTTCGCGCGGGGGGAGAGACCCAGTACTTC. It specifies CASSQVRAGGETQYF.

The J gene is TRBJ2-3, the V gene TRBV2, with TRBD2 matching 10 bases. The CDR3 sequence is 19 residues long. Germline CDR1 reads SNHLY; CDR2 reads FYNNEI. Unmatched junction bases numbered 19, after V lost 6 bases and J lost 4 bases. This CDR3 reads CASSPPWLAGVNDADTQYF. DNA of the CDR3: TGTGCCAGCAGCCCTCCTTGGCTAGCGGGGGTCAATGATGCAGATACGCAGTATTTT.

Details on this clone: This sample includes further DNA sequences coding for the same CDR3. The V call is TRBV7-9, the J call TRBJ2-7; D not certain. This CDR3 has 12 amino acids. From germline, CDR1 is SEHNR and CDR2 FQNEAQ (reference sequence). The V gene lost 1 base and the J gene lost 9 bases, with 10 bases spanning the gap. CDR3: CASSLESTGQYF. CDR3 sequence (DNA): TGTGCCAGCAGCTTAGAATCAACGGGGCAGTACTTC.

The J gene is TRBJ1-3, the V gene TRBV7-2; possibly TRBD1 for D (6 bases). CDR1 is SGHTA, CDR2 FQGNSA, per germline. The CDR3 length is 14 residues. V lost 6 bases, J lost 2 bases, and 11 bases lay in between. Here the CDR3 DNA reads TGTGCCAGCAGATCAGGGGTTACTGGAAACACCATATATTTT. This sequence encodes CASRSGVTGNTIYF.

The gene calls are TRBV7-9 and TRBJ2-7; D is possibly TRBD1 (6 bases). The CDR3 contains 14 residues. Germline V gene lookup returns CDR1 SEHNR and CDR2 FQNEAQ (reference sequence). V dropped 5 bases and J dropped 5 bases, with 16 bases sitting between them. This chain's CDR3 is CASSHSTGWDEQYF. The CDR3, as DNA: TGTGCCAGCAGCCACTCTACAGGGTGGGACGAGCAGTACTTC.

This rearrangement joins TRBV27 to TRBJ2-2; tentatively, D is TRBD2 (5 bases). Trimming cost V 2 bases and J 6 bases, with 13 bases left between them. Germline assignment: CDR1 MNHEY and CDR2 SMNVEV (reference sequence). This CDR3 is 15 amino acids long. CDR3: CASSLIRGQAGELFF. CDR3 DNA sequence: TGTGCCAGCAGTTTAATCCGGGGTCAAGCCGGGGAGCTGTTTTTT.

The rearrangement links TRBV5-1 to TRBJ2-2; D unclear. Germline CDR1 is SGHRS and CDR2 is YFSETQ. The CDR3 is 14 residues long. The V gene lost 0 bases and the J gene lost 6 bases, with 9 bases spanning the gap. CDR3 bases: TGCGCCAGCAGCTTGGAAGAGGTGGCCGGGGAGCTGTTTTTT. This sequence encodes CASSLEEVAGELFF.

The chain carries TRBV14 and TRBJ2-3; D perhaps matches TRBD2 (6 bases). The CDR3 has 13 residues. CDR1 is SGHDN, CDR2 FVKESK, per germline. Trimming cost V 4 bases and J 11 bases, with 16 bases left between them. CDR3 DNA: TGTGCCAGCAGCCCCCAGACCGGGACTTTGCAGTATTTT. Its protein product is CASSPQTGTLQYF.